This TCR beta chain was retrieved from a study of shared clonotypes between healthy human individuals. A word on this clone: Its antigen is currently unknown.

J gave up 6 bases and V 5 bases, and 11 bases lay outside the gene matches. Germline CDR1 is MNHNS and CDR2 is SASEGT. This CDR3 comprises 15 residues. The protocol was immunoSEQ multiplex PCR, while the TCRdb copy is restricted to in-frame clones and leaves out a portion. The sample holds a few million clones; approximately 96% are singletons and the top ten take 0.1% to 0.15%. Study results and caveats: Memory subsets generally showed lower estimated richness than naive subsets. Large depth notwithstanding, sorted-subset sequencing proved incomplete by rarefaction.

Sequencing was performed on naive CD4+ T cells sorted from blood. The subset here: CD45RA+ positively selected. The clonotype was recovered from a man aged 18-30 years in good health. The chain carries TRBV6-1 and TRBJ1-1, with TRBD1 identical over 8 bases. CDR3 in amino acids: CASSNQGADLSEAFF. The CDR3 region has the DNA TGTGCCAGCAGTAACCAGGGGGCTGATTTGTCTGAAGCTTTCTTT.